A single sample gave rise to the 4 T cell receptor beta chains below, sequenced in a study of shared clonotypes between healthy human individuals. Method: immunoSEQ multiplex PCR; TCRdb's copy keeps in-frame clones and lacks some. This sample has some 2.4 million clones, with 93% found just once. The sequenced sample consisted of naive CD4+ T cells from PBMCs. Subset described: CD45RA+ positively selected. Receptor source: a young man in good health. Some clones in this sample may be carry-over from other donors' samples.

CDR3 sequence reads: CASSPRAWRANVLTF. The CDR3 DNA reads as TGTGCCAGCAGCCCTCGGGCCTGGAGGGCCAACGTCCTGACTTTC. The chain couples TRBV7-2 to TRBJ2-6; D is unresolved. V was shortened by 5 bases and J by 5 bases, with 13 bases between the two germline ends. Germline CDR1 is SGHTA and CDR2 is FQGNSA. This CDR3 comprises 15 residues.

The chain carries TRBV6-1 and TRBJ2-7; D is unclear. This CDR3 has 14 amino acids. V was cut by 6 bases and J by 7 bases, with 19 bases left in between. Germline CDR1 is MNHNS and CDR2 is SASEGT. The CDR3 loop is CASSADLKSWEQYF. The CDR3 region has the DNA TGTGCCAGCAGCGCAGACCTTAAATCCTGGGAGCAGTACTTC.

The gene calls are TRBV30 and TRBJ1-3; D may be TRBD1 (6 bases). CDR3 length: 14 residues. The germline CDR1 and CDR2 sequences are GTSNPN and SVGIG (reference sequence). The V end lost 6 bases, the J end lost 0 bases, and 12 bases lay between the germline ends. This CDR3 reads CACHDRSSGNTIYF. The CDR3 region has the DNA TGTGCCTGTCATGACAGGAGCTCTGGAAACACCATATATTTT.

CDR3 in DNA: TGTGCCAGCAGCCCGCCGTCCTGGCAGGGCTACAATGAGCAGTTCTTC. It codes for CASSPPSWQGYNEQFF. The chain links TRBV7-2 to TRBJ2-1; D may be TRBD1 (5 bases). The CDR3 spans 16 residues. Trimming stripped 5 bases from V and 3 bases from J, with 17 bases between. The germline V gene has CDR1 SGHTA and CDR2 FQGNSA.